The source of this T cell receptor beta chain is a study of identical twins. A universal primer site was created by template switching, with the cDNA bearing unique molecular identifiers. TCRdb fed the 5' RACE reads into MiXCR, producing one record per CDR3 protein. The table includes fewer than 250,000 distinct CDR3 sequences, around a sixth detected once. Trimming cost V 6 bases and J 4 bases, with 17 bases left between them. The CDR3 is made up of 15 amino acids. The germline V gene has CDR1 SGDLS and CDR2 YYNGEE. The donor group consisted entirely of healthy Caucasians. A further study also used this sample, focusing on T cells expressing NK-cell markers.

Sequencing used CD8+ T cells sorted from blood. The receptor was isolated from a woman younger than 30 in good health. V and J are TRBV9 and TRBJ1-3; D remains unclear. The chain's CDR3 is CASKGGLGSGNTIYF. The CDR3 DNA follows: TGTGCCAGCAAGGGCGGTCTAGGTTCGGGAAACACCATATATTTT.